The present T cell receptor (beta chain) was sequenced within a study of T-cell reconstitution after alpha-beta-depleted transplantation in children. Germline CDR1 and CDR2: ENHRY and SYGVKD. With V trimmed by 2 bases and J by 0 bases, 15 bases remained unmatched. The CDR3 contains 19 residues. Molecular barcoding with unique molecular identifiers was used for the TCRbeta library. TCRdb re-called the PCR reads through MiXCR, storing one row per CDR3 protein. The sample comprises a few hundred thousand distinct CDR3 sequences, about an eighth of which are singletons, and 4% to 5.5% rests with the top ten.

The chain couples TRBV10-3 to TRBJ1-2, with 7 bases aligning to TRBD1. Sample: PBMCs, taken from the stem cell graft. The sequence was obtained from a human donor who donated a stem cell graft to a child with Fanconi anemia. Here the CDR3 DNA reads TGTGCCATCAGTGAGCGTCCCCTCGGGCAGGGGGAAGCTAACTATGGCTACACCTTC. Amino acid sequence: CAISERPLGQGEANYGYTF.